The 20 T cell receptor beta chains in this list originate from one sample, sequenced in a study of early T cells in non-severe SARS-CoV-2 infection. MiXCR, run by TCRdb on the 5' RACE reads, gives a single entry per CDR3 protein. The profile shows around 64,000 distinct CDR3 sequences, roughly an eighth of them singletons. The material was whole blood, obtained at baseline. These receptors all stem from an adult who was a healthcare worker with PCR-confirmed SARS-CoV-2 infection or an uninfected control (not recorded which).

This clonotype showed up just a few times. The chain is built from TRBV9 and TRBJ2-7; the D is unclear. Trimming left V 0 bases short and J 4 bases short, with 11 bases between. Per the germline V gene, CDR1 is SGDLS and CDR2 is YYNGEE. The CDR3 is 14 amino acids. CDR3 loop: CASSVGEAPYEQYF. CDR3 DNA sequence: TGTGCCAGCAGCGTAGGGGAAGCACCTTACGAGCAGTACTTC.

The V gene is TRBV6-2 or TRBV6-3, the J gene TRBJ2-7; 7 positions agree with TRBD2. V trimming: 2 bases; J trimming: 5 bases; junction bases outside the gene matches: 6. Looked up from germline, CDR1 is MNHEY and CDR2 is SVGEGT. The length of the CDR3 is 14 residues. This CDR3 reads CASSYRGSRHEQYF. The CDR3 DNA reads as TGTGCCAGCAGTTACCGCGGGAGTCGTCACGAGCAGTACTTC.

This chain joins TRBV6-1 and TRBJ2-7; 7 bases line up with TRBD1. Germline CDR1 and CDR2: MNHNS and SASEGT. The ends lost 7 bases at V and 0 bases at J; junction bases unmatched: 9. This CDR3 spans 15 amino acids. CDR3 in amino acids: CASTAETGPSYEQYF. CDR3 bases: TGTGCCAGCACCGCGGAGACAGGGCCCTCCTACGAGCAGTACTTC.

The rearrangement joins TRBV5-4 to TRBJ2-5; the match to TRBD1 covers 9 bases. The trim removed 3 bases at V and 4 bases at J, leaving 7 bases unmatched. This CDR3 spans 15 amino acids. The germline CDR1 and CDR2 sequences are SGHNT and YYREEE (reference sequence). The CDR3 DNA follows: TGTGCCAGCAGCTCAAAACAGGGGGCTGGAGAGACCCAGTACTTC. As protein: CASSSKQGAGETQYF.

This clonotype was seen only a few times. The V call is TRBV28, the J call TRBJ2-1; 7 bases fit TRBD2. After removal of 6 bases from V and 5 bases from J, the junction contained 16 bases not matched to a gene. The V gene's germline CDR1 is MDHEN and CDR2 SYDVKM. This CDR3 spans 17 amino acids. The CDR3 here is CASSPRLGGTGNNEQFF. The DNA of the CDR3 is TGTGCCAGCAGCCCCCGGCTCGGGGGGACGGGGAACAATGAGCAGTTCTTC.

This clonotype was counted only a few times. The rearrangement links TRBV7-2 to TRBJ2-7, with a possible D match to TRBD2 (5 bases). Germline V gene lookup returns CDR1 SGHTA and CDR2 FQGNSA. This CDR3 region has 13 residues. The V end lost 1 base, the J end lost 4 bases, and 8 bases lay between the germline ends. As DNA, the CDR3 is TGTGCCAGCAGCTTAGACTGGAGGTACGAGCAGTACTTC. Translating gives CASSLDWRYEQYF.

In its sample, this clonotype was seen many times. The genes are TRBV12-3 or TRBV12-4 and TRBJ2-3, with D perhaps matching TRBD2 (5 bases). The CDR3 runs to 13 residues. Between the trimmed V and J ends, which lost 3 bases and 1 base, there was a span of 5 bases. In nucleotides, the CDR3 is TGTGCCAGCAGTTTGCGGGGCACAGATACGCAGTATTTT. It yields the protein CASSLRGTDTQYF.

At least ten counts were recorded for this clonotype. The V call is TRBV19, the J call TRBJ2-7; 7 nucleotides match TRBD2. This CDR3 spans 12 amino acids. Germline CDR1 LNHDA, CDR2 SQIVND (reference sequence). The V and J ends lost 5 bases and 2 bases, in that order; junction bases with no gene match: 0. The DNA for the CDR3 is TGTGCCAGTAGTGCGGGGGCCTACGAGCAGTACTTC. Its protein is CASSAGAYEQYF.

This chain uses TRBV28 with TRBJ2-1; 7 bases fit TRBD2. Germline CDR1 is MDHEN and CDR2 is SYDVKM. This CDR3 has 15 amino acids. The ends lost 6 bases at V and 7 bases at J; junction bases unmatched: 12. The CDR3 region is CASSPIGGSRNEQFF. In DNA form, the CDR3 reads TGTGCCAGCAGCCCCATCGGCGGGAGTAGGAATGAGCAGTTCTTC.

This clonotype has at least ten counts. This chain connects TRBV27 to TRBJ1-1, with D perhaps TRBD1 (6 bases). Germline loops: CDR1 MNHEY, CDR2 SMNVEV (reference sequence). The CDR3 contains 15 residues. V lost 5 bases, J lost 4 bases, and 17 bases lay in between. For the CDR3, the DNA is TGTGCCAGCAGTGCGGGACACGGTCGGGTCACTGAAGCTTTCTTT. It specifies CASSAGHGRVTEAFF.

This clonotype was picked up many times. The V gene is TRBV7-9, the J gene TRBJ1-1; no definite D call. The length of the CDR3 is 13 residues. Germline V CDR1 and CDR2: SEHNR, FQNEAQ (reference sequence). Between the trimmed V and J ends, which lost 4 bases and 1 base, there was a span of 7 bases. The CDR3 region is CASSSNRNTEAFF. The DNA of the CDR3 is TGTGCCAGCAGCTCTAACAGGAACACTGAAGCTTTCTTT.

The chain couples TRBV19 to TRBJ2-4; 9 nucleotides match TRBD1. Germline trimming cut 5 bases from V and 15 bases from J; bases unmatched to any gene: 5. CDR3 length: 11 residues. Germline values: CDR1 LNHDA, CDR2 SQIVND (reference sequence). The CDR3: CASSPTGGGYF. CDR3 coding DNA: TGTGCCAGTAGTCCGACAGGGGGAGGGTACTTC.

This clonotype was recorded a few times. This chain connects TRBV4-2 to TRBJ1-4; D call uncertain. The CDR3 spans 20 residues. Germline-derived CDR1 and CDR2 are LGHNA and YNFKEQ. The V end was cut by 1 base, the J end by 3 bases, with 24 bases between. The CDR3 sequence is CASSQGPIRFLPTANEKLFF. DNA of the CDR3: TGTGCCAGCAGCCAAGGCCCTATCAGGTTTCTTCCAACGGCTAATGAAAAACTGTTTTTT.

The J gene is TRBJ2-3, the V gene TRBV9, with TRBD1 identical over 7 bases. The V gene end was trimmed by 4 bases and the J gene end by 5 bases; junction bases not matched to a gene: 10. The CDR3 is 15 residues long. CDR1 and CDR2 (germline): SGDLS, YYNGEE. In DNA, the CDR3 is TGTGCCAGCAGCTTCCGCTCAGACAGGGAAGATACGCAGTATTTT. Amino acid sequence: CASSFRSDREDTQYF. Supplemented by reference TRBV9 and TRBJ2-3, the full variable domain reads DSGVTQTPKHLITATGQRVTLRCSPRSGDLSVYWYQQSLDQGLQFLIQYYNGEERAKGNILERFSAQQFPDLHSELNLSSLELGDSALYFCASSFRSDREDTQYFGPGTRLTVL.

V and J are TRBV27 and TRBJ1-1; 7 bases line up with TRBD1. Germline V gene lookup returns CDR1 MNHEY and CDR2 SMNVEV (reference sequence). This CDR3 is built from 15 residues. After removal of 5 bases from V and 0 bases from J, the junction contained 6 bases not matched to a gene. The CDR3, as DNA: TGTGCCAGCAGTCCTACCGGGACAGTGAACACTGAAGCTTTCTTT. It codes for CASSPTGTVNTEAFF.

This clonotype occurred a few times. The chain joins TRBV5-1 to TRBJ2-7; D tentatively reads TRBD1 or TRBD2 (5 bases each). Germline CDR1 reads SGHRS; CDR2 reads YFSETQ. The CDR3 has 14 amino acids. Trimming stripped 0 bases from V and 7 bases from J, with 14 bases between. The CDR3: CASSLVEPWGEQYF. CDR3 nucleotides: TGCGCCAGCAGCTTGGTGGAGCCTTGGGGGGAGCAGTACTTC.

Concerning this clonotype itself: This may come from a read error, since a much larger clone is one base off. The V and J genes are TRBV28 and TRBJ1-5; TRBD1 might be the D (6 bases). Germline loops: CDR1 MDHEN, CDR2 SYDVKM. The CDR3 loop spans 16 amino acids. The CDR3 spells CTSSYPGAPSNQPQHF. The CDR3 nucleotides read TGTACCAGCAGTTACCCAGGGGCACCGTCCAATCAGCCCCAGCATTTT.

The J gene is TRBJ2-5, the V gene TRBV11-2; D ambiguous. The CDR3 is 13 amino acids. V was pared by 1 base and J by 5 bases, with 8 bases between. Germline V gives CDR1 SGHAT, CDR2 FQNNGV. As DNA, the CDR3 is TGTGCCAGCAGCTTAGCCCCCCGGGAGACCCAGTACTTC. Its translation is CASSLAPRETQYF.

This clonotype was seen once. V usage is TRBV6-2 or TRBV6-3 and J usage is TRBJ2-7; D not resolved. Trimming removed 1 base from V and 0 bases from J, with 7 bases in between. Germline values: CDR1 MNHEY, CDR2 SVGEGT. This CDR3 spans 14 amino acids. The CDR3 coding sequence is TGTGCCAGCAGTTACTTAGGCTTCTCCTACGAGCAGTACTTC. Translated, it gives CASSYLGFSYEQYF.

This clonotype has a handful of counts. The chain uses TRBV7-9 and TRBJ2-1; D unresolved. The V gene's germline CDR1 is SEHNR and CDR2 FQNEAQ (reference sequence). V lost 4 bases to trimming and J lost 1 base, with 8 bases between them. This CDR3 is built from 14 residues. The CDR3, as DNA: TGTGCCAGCAGCTCCCTAGAGTCCTACAATGAGCAGTTCTTC. This encodes CASSSLESYNEQFF.